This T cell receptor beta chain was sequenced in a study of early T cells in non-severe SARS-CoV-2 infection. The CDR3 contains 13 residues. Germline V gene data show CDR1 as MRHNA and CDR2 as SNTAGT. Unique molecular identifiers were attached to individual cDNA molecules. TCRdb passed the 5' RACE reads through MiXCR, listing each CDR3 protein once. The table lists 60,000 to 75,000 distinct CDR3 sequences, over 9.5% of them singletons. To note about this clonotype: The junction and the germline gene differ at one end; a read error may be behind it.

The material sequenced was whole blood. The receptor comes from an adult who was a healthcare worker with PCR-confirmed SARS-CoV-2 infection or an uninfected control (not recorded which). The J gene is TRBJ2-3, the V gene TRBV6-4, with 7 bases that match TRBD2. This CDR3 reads CASSGTPASGGRF. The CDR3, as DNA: TGTGCCAGCAGTGGTACTCCGGCTAGCGGAGGGCGTTTT.